Below are 24 T cell receptor beta chains sequenced from a single sample in a study of T cell responses to AZD1222 COVID-19 vaccine. TCRdb's table, derived via immunoSEQ multiplex PCR, lists solely in-frame clones and lacks some. The sample lists 150,000 to 200,000 clones; under 95% were seen once. Sample: peripheral blood, taken 28 days after the second AZD1222 dose. The receptor source for this set is an adult who received the AZD1222 COVID-19 vaccine.

This clone was seen a handful of times. The identical CDR3 is also encoded by other nucleotide sequences in the sample. The CDR3 protein is CASSPDSNQPQHF. CDR3 nucleotide sequence: TGTGCCAGCTCACCAGATAGCAATCAGCCCCAGCATTTT. The J gene is TRBJ1-5, the V gene TRBV18; D gene ambiguous. Trimming removed 2 bases at V and 0 bases at J, with 2 bases between. Germline V gene lookup returns CDR1 KGHSH and CDR2 LQKENI. This CDR3 is built from 13 residues. The variable domain in full, with the rest retrieved from reference TRBV18 and TRBJ1-5, is NAGVMQNPRHLVRRRGQEARLRCSPMKGHSHVYWYRQLPEEGLKFMVYLQKENIIDESGMPKERFSAEFPKEGPSILRIQQVVRGDSAAYFCASSPDSNQPQHFGDGTRLSIL.

This clone showed up just a few times. This chain links TRBV11-3 with TRBJ2-1, with D unclear. V was pared by 5 bases and J by 5 bases, with 16 bases between. This CDR3 region has 15 residues. Germline V gives CDR1 SGHNT, CDR2 YENEEA. The DNA for the CDR3 is TGTGCCAGCAGCCCACGGACGGAGATCGACAATGAGCAGTTCTTC. Protein sequence: CASSPRTEIDNEQFF. Filled out from reference TRBV11-3 and TRBJ2-1, the complete variable domain reads EAGVVQSPRYKIIEKKQPVAFWCNPISGHNTLYWYLQNLGQGPELLIRYENEEAVDDSQLPKDRFSAERLKGVDSTLKIQPAELGDSAVYLCASSPRTEIDNEQFFGPGTRLTVL.

The chain combines TRBV28 with TRBJ1-2; TRBD1 aligns across 10 bases. Germline CDR1 and CDR2: MDHEN and SYDVKM. The CDR3 runs 15 residues. The V and J ends lost 2 bases and 7 bases, in that order; junction bases with no gene match: 7. The CDR3 bases are TGTGCCAGCAGTTTAAGGCCCGGGACAGGGGTTGGCTACACCTTC. It is translated as CASSLRPGTGVGYTF.

The chain has TRBV3-1 (or the pseudogene TRBV3-2) and TRBJ1-1; D is uncertain. The CDR3 loop spans 10 amino acids. Germline lookup yields CDR1 LGHDT and CDR2 YNNKEL (reference sequence). The ends were cut back, 6 bases at V and 6 bases at J, with 5 bases in the middle. The chain's CDR3 is CASRGSEAFF. The CDR3 nucleotides are TGTGCCAGCAGAGGGTCTGAAGCTTTCTTT.

The chain uses TRBV12-2 and TRBJ1-1; no check of the table's D call, TRBD1, against the DNA was made. TRBV12-2 is recorded as a pseudogene. The CDR3 has 15 amino acids. CDR3 nucleotide sequence: TGTGCAACCCGATCTCGGTTCAGGGGTTACACTGAAGCTTTCTTT. Residues: CATRSRFRGYTEAFF.

This clone was counted between two and nine times. The chain couples TRBV5-1 to TRBJ1-1; 9 bases map to TRBD1. Trimming removed 0 bases from V and 2 bases from J; junction bases left unmatched: 8. Germline V gene data show CDR1 as SGHRS and CDR2 as YFSETQ. This CDR3 is 17 amino acids long. The CDR3 region is CASSLGARQGGNTEAFF. The CDR3, as DNA: TGCGCCAGCAGCTTGGGTGCTAGACAGGGGGGAAACACTGAAGCTTTCTTT.

The chain couples TRBV2 to TRBJ1-1; D might be TRBD1 (5 bases). V was pared by 4 bases and J by 0 bases, with 9 bases between. CDR1 is SNHLY, CDR2 FYNNEI, per germline. This CDR3 has 14 residues. CDR3 amino acids: CASSGQTMNTEAFF. CDR3 nucleotide sequence: TGTGCCAGCAGTGGACAGACTATGAACACTGAAGCTTTCTTT.

The gene calls are TRBV7-3 and TRBJ2-2; D gene unclear. CDR1 SGHTA and CDR2 FQGTGA come from the germline V gene. The CDR3 totals 14 residues. The V end was cut by 0 bases, the J end by 6 bases, with 8 bases between. Here the CDR3 reads CASSLTLIPGELFF. The DNA of the CDR3 is TGTGCCAGCAGCTTAACCCTGATTCCCGGGGAGCTGTTTTTT.

The chain employs TRBV11-2 and TRBJ2-7; possibly TRBD1 for D (9 bases). Germline CDR1 SGHAT, CDR2 FQNNGV. V was pared by 4 bases and J by 9 bases, with 25 bases between. CDR3 length equals 16 residues. Here the CDR3 reads CASSSVPGTGRGVQYF. As DNA, the CDR3 is TGTGCCAGCAGCTCCGTGCCCGGGACAGGGCGGGGGGTGCAGTACTTC.

The V call is TRBV29-1, the J call TRBJ1-2, with D maybe TRBD1 (5 bases). Germline V gene data show CDR1 as SQVTM and CDR2 as ANQGSEA. This CDR3 has 13 residues. Trimming took 6 bases from V and 6 from J, leaving 17 bases between them. The CDR3 nucleotides are TGCAGCGTGTCGCGCGGGGCAAAAGATGGCTACACCTTC. Translated, it gives CSVSRGAKDGYTF. The entire variable domain, with the rest obtained from reference TRBV29-1 and TRBJ1-2, is as follows: SAVISQKPSRDICQRGTSLTIQCQVDSQVTMMFWYRQQPGQSLTLIATANQGSEATYESGFVIDKFPISRPNLTFSTLTVSNMSPEDSSIYLCSVSRGAKDGYTFGSGTRLTVV.

V usage is TRBV25-1 and J usage is TRBJ1-2; D remains ambiguous. CDR1 and CDR2 from the germline V gene are MGHDK and SYGVNS. The CDR3 is made up of 14 amino acids. Between the trimmed V and J ends, which lost 3 bases and 5 bases, there was a span of 13 bases. The CDR3 DNA follows: TGTGCCAGCAGTGATTCCCCGGCAACTTATGGCTACACCTTC. This encodes CASSDSPATYGYTF.

This clone occurred once. Distinct nucleotide sequences in the sample also encode this CDR3. J is TRBJ1-1 and V is TRBV12-3 or TRBV12-4; no clear D gene. Trimming left V 1 base short and J 1 base short, with 4 bases between. CDR3 length: 13 amino acids. CDR3 residues: CASSLGRNTEAFF. In DNA, the CDR3 is TGTGCCAGCAGTTTAGGTCGGAACACTGAAGCTTTCTTT.

The chain is built from TRBV18 and TRBJ2-1; TRBD2 might be the D (5 bases). This CDR3 comprises 13 residues. Germline CDR1 and CDR2: KGHSH and LQKENI. V gave up 3 bases and J gave up 6 bases, with 9 bases separating them. The CDR3 DNA reads as TGTGCCAGCTCACCGGTTAGCGTCAATGAGCAGTTCTTC. It translates to CASSPVSVNEQFF.

V usage is TRBV6-5 and J usage is TRBJ1-2; maybe TRBD1 (5 bases). Germline V lookup: CDR1 MNHEY, CDR2 SVGAGI. This CDR3 has 13 amino acids. The V end was cut by 5 bases, the J end by 5 bases, with 12 bases between. The CDR3 DNA reads TGTGCCAGCAGTACCCCGGCAGGGTATGGCTACACCTTC. Its protein product is CASSTPAGYGYTF.

Of note for this clone: The same CDR3 can be traced to other DNA sequences in this sample. The chain recombines TRBV30 with TRBJ2-7; no reliable D call. Germline-derived CDR1 and CDR2 are GTSNPN and SVGIG (reference sequence). Trimming took off 2 bases at V and 3 bases at J, with 8 bases between the two ends. The CDR3 is 12 residues long. CDR3 coding DNA: TGTGCCTGGAGTAGTGGTAACTACGAGCAGTACTTC. Translated, it gives CAWSSGNYEQYF. The variable domain in full, completed from reference TRBV30 and TRBJ2-7, reads SQTIHQWPATLVQPVGSPLSLECTVEGTSNPNLYWYRQAAGRGLQLLFYSVGIGQISSEVPQNLSASRPQDRQFILSSKKLLLSDSGFYLCAWSSGNYEQYFGPGTRLTVT.

The rearrangement uses TRBV10-3 and TRBJ1-1; 7 bases line up with TRBD1. V trimming: 8 bases; J trimming: 0 bases; junction bases outside the gene matches: 3. This CDR3 comprises 13 residues. Germline V gene lookup returns CDR1 ENHRY and CDR2 SYGVKD. The CDR3 is CAIGGQVNTEAFF. CDR3 in DNA: TGTGCCATCGGTGGACAGGTGAACACTGAAGCTTTCTTT.

This clone was seen just once. The rearrangement joins TRBV11-2 to TRBJ1-6, with D unclear. V lost 1 base, J lost 8 bases, and 12 bases lay in between. The CDR3 loop spans 15 amino acids. In germline, CDR1 is SGHAT, CDR2 FQNNGV. CDR3 sequence (DNA): TGTGCCAGCAGCTTAGCCCACATAGCTTATTCACCCCTCCACTTT. The encoded protein is CASSLAHIAYSPLHF.

The J gene is TRBJ1-4, the V gene TRBV5-8; tentative D call: TRBD1 (6 bases). This CDR3 has 16 amino acids. Trimming removed 0 bases at V and 7 bases at J, with 16 bases between. The germline V gene has CDR1 SGHTS and CDR2 YDEGEE. The CDR3 bases are TGTGCCAGCAGCTTGGGCGGACAGTCCTTGGGTGAAAAACTGTTTTTT. Translating it yields CASSLGGQSLGEKLFF.

This clone appeared once. The genes are TRBV6-1 and TRBJ1-5; 8 positions match TRBD1. V trimming: 0 bases; J trimming: 2 bases; junction bases outside the gene matches: 0. CDR1 is MNHNS and CDR2 is SASEGT in the germline V gene. CDR3 length: 15 amino acids. The CDR3 region has the DNA TGTGCCAGCAGTGAAGCGGGACAGGGCAATCAGCCCCAGCATTTT. It specifies CASSEAGQGNQPQHF.

The chain is built from TRBV18 and TRBJ2-7; D tentatively reads TRBD1 or TRBD2 (5 bases each). V lost 4 bases and J lost 6, with 10 bases in between. The CDR3 is 12 amino acids. Germline V gene lookup returns CDR1 KGHSH and CDR2 LQKENI. CDR3 in amino acids: CASSLKGTEQYF. CDR3 DNA: TGTGCCAGCTCACTAAAGGGGACCGAGCAGTACTTC.

The chain is built from TRBV16 and TRBJ2-7, with D unresolved. The V gene lost 0 bases and the J gene lost 2 bases, with 11 bases spanning the gap. CDR3 length: 15 amino acids. Germline lookup yields CDR1 KGHSY and CDR2 FQNENV. CDR3 sequence (DNA): TGTGCCAGCAGCCAATCGGGCAGGTCGCCCTACGAGCAGTACTTC. It is translated as CASSQSGRSPYEQYF.

This chain's CDR3 is CASSISRPQGWNTEAFF. Here the CDR3 DNA reads TGTGCCAGTAGTATAAGTCGCCCGCAGGGCTGGAACACTGAAGCTTTCTTT. J is TRBJ1-1 and V is TRBV19; D is possibly TRBD1 (5 bases). V lost 2 bases, J lost 1 base, and 17 bases lay in between. The CDR3 consists of 17 residues. CDR1 and CDR2 from the germline V gene are LNHDA and SQIVND (reference sequence).

The chain couples TRBV11-2 to TRBJ2-7, with D perhaps matching TRBD1 or TRBD2 (5 bases each). Germline values: CDR1 SGHAT, CDR2 FQNNGV. This CDR3 is 15 amino acids long. Trimming took off 6 bases at V and 3 bases at J, with 18 bases between the two ends. CDR3 nucleotide sequence: TGTGCCAGCAGTTCCATTTATGGGACCCACTACGAGCAGTACTTC. It is translated as CASSSIYGTHYEQYF.

The chain couples TRBV12-5 to TRBJ2-7, with a weak D call TRBD2 (5 bases). Germline CDR1 and CDR2: LGHNT and FRNRAP. The CDR3 sequence is 15 residues long. The V end lost 2 bases, the J end lost 7 bases, and 18 bases lay between the germline ends. The CDR3 sequence is CASGLSRSSSGEQYF. The CDR3 nucleotides read TGTGCTAGTGGTTTGTCGAGGAGCTCTTCGGGGGAGCAGTACTTC.